These T cell receptor beta chains were read from a single sample in a study of blood T cell repertoires in COVID-19. Clones were read by immunoSEQ multiplex PCR, and TCRdb kept only the in-frame ones, dropping some. The repertoire holds around 250,000 clones, with about nine tenths as singletons. Sequencing input: peripheral blood. Source of these receptors: a woman in her thirties or forties who had recovered from COVID-19. CDR3s include the opening cysteine and the closing phenylalanine or tryptophan. Each record gives: V gene, D gene, clone size, J gene, CDR3 DNA, CDR3 protein. D genes are given only for firm matches. Size tells how often a clone was seen (once, few, many) or the class of an expanded clone, and some rows leave it out.

v_call: TRBV12-3/TRBV12-4
d_call: TRBD1
clone_size: -
j_call: TRBJ1-2
cdr3_nt: TGTGCCAGCACCCGGGACAGTCCCTATGGCTACACCTTC
cdr3_aa: CASTRDSPYGYTF

v_call: TRBV3-1/TRBV3-2
d_call: -
clone_size: -
j_call: TRBJ2-5
cdr3_nt: TGTGCCAGCAGCCCGAGCGGATTGGGCCAAGAGACCCAGTACTTC
cdr3_aa: CASSPSGLGQETQYF

v_call: TRBV7-9
d_call: -
clone_size: -
j_call: TRBJ1-2
cdr3_nt: TGTGCCAGCAGCTTAGAGGGGCCGCGTGGCTACACCTTC
cdr3_aa: CASSLEGPRGYTF

v_call: TRBV19
d_call: -
clone_size: -
j_call: TRBJ1-5
cdr3_nt: TGTGCCAGTCGATTAGGGGACAATTATCAGCCCCAGCATTTT
cdr3_aa: CASRLGDNYQPQHF

v_call: TRBV28
d_call: -
clone_size: -
j_call: TRBJ2-7
cdr3_nt: TGTGCCAGCATTGGGGAGAACGAGCAGTACTTC
cdr3_aa: CASIGENEQYF

v_call: TRBV18
d_call: TRBD2
clone_size: once
j_call: TRBJ2-1
cdr3_nt: TGTGCCAGCTCACCGAAGCAGACTAGCGGGAGTACCAACAATGAGCAGTTCTTC
cdr3_aa: CASSPKQTSGSTNNEQFF

v_call: TRBV27
d_call: TRBD2
clone_size: once
j_call: TRBJ2-2
cdr3_nt: TGTGCCAGCGTCCAAGCGGGAGCCACCGGGGAGCTGTTTTTT
cdr3_aa: CASVQAGATGELFF

v_call: TRBV4-2
d_call: TRBD2
clone_size: -
j_call: TRBJ2-1
cdr3_nt: TGTGCCAGCAGCCAAGCAACTAGCGGGAGTCGGGATGAGCAGTTCTTC
cdr3_aa: CASSQATSGSRDEQFF

v_call: TRBV28
d_call: TRBD2
clone_size: -
j_call: TRBJ2-7
cdr3_nt: TGTGCCAGCAGTTTTAGCCTAGCGGGAGTTTACGAGCAGTACTTC
cdr3_aa: CASSFSLAGVYEQYF

v_call: TRBV30
d_call: -
clone_size: -
j_call: TRBJ2-7
cdr3_nt: TGTGCCTGGAGTCCTGGAGCAGGGACTTCCTACGAGCAGTACTTC
cdr3_aa: CAWSPGAGTSYEQYF

v_call: TRBV11-3
d_call: -
clone_size: -
j_call: TRBJ2-2
cdr3_nt: TGTGCCAGCAGCCCTTCTACGGACACCGGGGAGCTGTTTTTT
cdr3_aa: CASSPSTDTGELFF

v_call: TRBV27
d_call: TRBD1
clone_size: few
j_call: TRBJ1-6
cdr3_nt: TGTGCCAGCAGCCAGTTGGGGACAGGGGGCTCACCCCTCCACTTT
cdr3_aa: CASSQLGTGGSPLHF

v_call: TRBV28
d_call: -
clone_size: once
j_call: TRBJ2-7
cdr3_nt: TGTGCCAGCAGCCTTACAGGACCGGCCTACGAGCAGTACTTC
cdr3_aa: CASSLTGPAYEQYF

v_call: TRBV18
d_call: TRBD1
clone_size: -
j_call: TRBJ2-1
cdr3_nt: TGTGCCAGCTCACACGACAGGGGCTACAATGAGCAGTTCTTC
cdr3_aa: CASSHDRGYNEQFF

v_call: TRBV20-1
d_call: TRBD2
clone_size: few
j_call: TRBJ2-2
cdr3_nt: TGCAGTGCTAGTAAGGGACTACGGACCGGGGAGCTGTTTTTT
cdr3_aa: CSASKGLRTGELFF

v_call: TRBV9
d_call: -
clone_size: -
j_call: TRBJ2-1
cdr3_nt: TGTGCCAGCAGCGTAGGCACAGCCGCCTACAATGAGCAGTTCTTC
cdr3_aa: CASSVGTAAYNEQFF

v_call: TRBV6-4
d_call: -
clone_size: -
j_call: TRBJ1-6
cdr3_nt: TGTGCCAGCAGTCAGACTGGAGATAATTCACCCCTCCACTTT
cdr3_aa: CASSQTGDNSPLHF

v_call: TRBV28
d_call: -
clone_size: -
j_call: TRBJ2-7
cdr3_nt: TGTGCCAGCTTAAGCGGGTCATTAGGCTCATACGAGCAGTACTTC
cdr3_aa: CASLSGSLGSYEQYF

v_call: TRBV28
d_call: TRBD2
clone_size: -
j_call: TRBJ2-1
cdr3_nt: TGTGCCAGCAGAGGACTAGCGGGAGGCTCCTACAATGAGCAGTTCTTC
cdr3_aa: CASRGLAGGSYNEQFF

v_call: TRBV24-1
d_call: TRBD2
clone_size: few
j_call: TRBJ2-1
cdr3_nt: TGTGCCACCAGTGAGGCTAGCGGGAGCTACGATGAGCAGTTCTTC
cdr3_aa: CATSEASGSYDEQFF

v_call: TRBV2
d_call: -
clone_size: -
j_call: TRBJ1-2
cdr3_nt: TGTGCCAGCAGCGAGAGGGCCCCAGGGAGGGGCTACACCTTC
cdr3_aa: CASSERAPGRGYTF

v_call: TRBV7-3
d_call: -
clone_size: -
j_call: TRBJ2-1
cdr3_nt: TGTGCCAGCAGCTTTGAGGGAGCGCAGTACAATGAGCAGTTCTTC
cdr3_aa: CASSFEGAQYNEQFF

v_call: TRBV28
d_call: TRBD1
clone_size: -
j_call: TRBJ1-5
cdr3_nt: TGTGCCAGCAGTTCCAGAGTTAGGGGGCGGATTCAGCCCCAGCATTTT
cdr3_aa: CASSSRVRGRIQPQHF

v_call: TRBV3-1/TRBV3-2
d_call: -
clone_size: -
j_call: TRBJ1-5
cdr3_nt: TGTGCCAGCAGCCAAGGGAGCGGTGGGCCCCAGCATTTT
cdr3_aa: CASSQGSGGPQHF

v_call: TRBV21-1
d_call: -
clone_size: -
j_call: TRBJ2-6
cdr3_nt: TGTGCCAGCAGCAAAAAATGGCGGGAGGGACCCTCTGGGGCCAACGTCCTGACTTTC
cdr3_aa: CASSKKWREGPSGANVLTF

v_call: TRBV6-5
d_call: -
clone_size: few
j_call: TRBJ2-2
cdr3_nt: TGTGCCAGCAGACCAGGGGGGTCGAACACCGGGGAGCTGTTTTTT
cdr3_aa: CASRPGGSNTGELFF

v_call: TRBV25-1
d_call: TRBD2
clone_size: -
j_call: TRBJ2-7
cdr3_nt: TGTGCCAGCAGTGTCTCCGGGACTAGCGGAGACGAGCAGTACTTC
cdr3_aa: CASSVSGTSGDEQYF

v_call: TRBV18
d_call: -
clone_size: -
j_call: TRBJ2-7
cdr3_nt: TGTGCCAGCTCGCAAAGGACAGAGGTCTACGAGCAGTACTTC
cdr3_aa: CASSQRTEVYEQYF

v_call: TRBV2
d_call: -
clone_size: -
j_call: TRBJ2-5
cdr3_nt: TGTGCCAGCAGTGAGTTGTCCCGGGAGACCCAGTACTTC
cdr3_aa: CASSELSRETQYF

v_call: TRBV6-1
d_call: -
clone_size: -
j_call: TRBJ2-5
cdr3_nt: TGTGCCAGCAGTGCACTGACAGGTTTACAAATGGTTGGGAGAGAGACCCAGTACTTC
cdr3_aa: CASSALTGLQMVGRETQYF

v_call: TRBV6-5
d_call: -
clone_size: once
j_call: TRBJ1-5
cdr3_nt: TGTGCCAGCAACAACCCGGGTCCTGGCAATCAGCCCCAGCATTTT
cdr3_aa: CASNNPGPGNQPQHF

v_call: TRBV6-1
d_call: TRBD2
clone_size: -
j_call: TRBJ2-5
cdr3_nt: TGTGCCAGCAGTGAAGGGGCTAGCGGGTTAGGGGCCCAGTACTTC
cdr3_aa: CASSEGASGLGAQYF

v_call: TRBV7-9
d_call: TRBD1
clone_size: -
j_call: TRBJ2-7
cdr3_nt: TGTGCCAGCAGCTTAGTGGGGACAGGGGCCCAGGAGCAGTACTTC
cdr3_aa: CASSLVGTGAQEQYF

v_call: TRBV19
d_call: TRBD1
clone_size: -
j_call: TRBJ2-3
cdr3_nt: TGTGCCAGTAGTGGGGGGACAGGGGATACGCAGTATTTT
cdr3_aa: CASSGGTGDTQYF

v_call: TRBV3-1/TRBV3-2
d_call: TRBD2
clone_size: -
j_call: TRBJ2-3
cdr3_nt: TGTGCCAGCAGCGTATCTAGCGGGACGGATACGCAGTATTTT
cdr3_aa: CASSVSSGTDTQYF

v_call: TRBV5-6
d_call: TRBD1
clone_size: -
j_call: TRBJ2-2
cdr3_nt: TGTGCCAGCAGCTTGCAGAAGTCGACAGGGGAAAACGGGGAGCTGTTTTTT
cdr3_aa: CASSLQKSTGENGELFF

v_call: TRBV19
d_call: TRBD1
clone_size: -
j_call: TRBJ2-3
cdr3_nt: TGTGCCAGTACCAACGGACAGGGAGTCACAGATACGCAGTATTTT
cdr3_aa: CASTNGQGVTDTQYF

v_call: TRBV6-5
d_call: -
clone_size: -
j_call: TRBJ2-7
cdr3_nt: TGTGCCACCGGGGCGGGGGCTAATAACTACGAGCAGTACTTC
cdr3_aa: CATGAGANNYEQYF

v_call: TRBV18
d_call: TRBD2
clone_size: -
j_call: TRBJ2-1
cdr3_nt: TGTGCCAGCGCCTCTAGCGGGGGGGACTACAATGAGCAGTTCTTC
cdr3_aa: CASASSGGDYNEQFF

v_call: TRBV9
d_call: TRBD1
clone_size: -
j_call: TRBJ1-4
cdr3_nt: TGTGCCAGCAGCGTAGATGAGTGGGGGACAGGGGACGAAAAACTGTTTTTT
cdr3_aa: CASSVDEWGTGDEKLFF

v_call: TRBV3-1/TRBV3-2
d_call: -
clone_size: -
j_call: TRBJ2-5
cdr3_nt: TGTGCCAGCAGCAACGAGCAAGAGACCCAGTACTTC
cdr3_aa: CASSNEQETQYF

v_call: TRBV19
d_call: TRBD1
clone_size: -
j_call: TRBJ2-7
cdr3_nt: TGTGCCACCGCGGGACAGGGTAGCGGCGAGCAGTACTTC
cdr3_aa: CATAGQGSGEQYF

v_call: TRBV9
d_call: -
clone_size: -
j_call: TRBJ1-1
cdr3_nt: TGTGCCAGCAGCCCTCTAGGAGCGCTGAACACTGAAGCTTTCTTT
cdr3_aa: CASSPLGALNTEAFF

v_call: TRBV11-2
d_call: TRBD2
clone_size: -
j_call: TRBJ2-2
cdr3_nt: TGTGCCAGCAGCTTAGAAACGGGACTAGCGGGAGACGGGGAGCTGTTTTTT
cdr3_aa: CASSLETGLAGDGELFF

v_call: TRBV24-1
d_call: -
clone_size: -
j_call: TRBJ2-1
cdr3_nt: TGTGCCACCAGTGATCCAACACTAGGCCCCAGGAACAATGAGCAGTTCTTC
cdr3_aa: CATSDPTLGPRNNEQFF

v_call: TRBV19
d_call: TRBD1
clone_size: -
j_call: TRBJ1-5
cdr3_nt: TGTGCCAGTAAGACAGGGCCCAATCAGCCCCAGCATTTT
cdr3_aa: CASKTGPNQPQHF

v_call: TRBV4-1
d_call: TRBD2
clone_size: -
j_call: TRBJ2-1
cdr3_nt: TGCGCCAGCAGCCAAAAGGGGACTAGCGGGTCTGGCCTCTCCTACAATGAGCAGTTCTTC
cdr3_aa: CASSQKGTSGSGLSYNEQFF

v_call: TRBV6-1
d_call: TRBD2
clone_size: -
j_call: TRBJ2-1
cdr3_nt: TGTGCCAGCAGTGGAAGCGGGACCCCTTCATGGAATGAGCAGTTCTTC
cdr3_aa: CASSGSGTPSWNEQFF

v_call: TRBV4-1
d_call: TRBD1
clone_size: -
j_call: TRBJ2-5
cdr3_nt: TGCGCCAGCAGCCAATACGCCGGGACAGGGAACCAAGAGACCCAGTACTTC
cdr3_aa: CASSQYAGTGNQETQYF

v_call: TRBV30
d_call: -
clone_size: -
j_call: TRBJ2-7
cdr3_nt: TGTGCCTGGAGCTTGGGGCAGGGGGGAGCCTACGAGCAGTACTTC
cdr3_aa: CAWSLGQGGAYEQYF

v_call: TRBV28
d_call: -
clone_size: -
j_call: TRBJ2-2
cdr3_nt: TGTGCCAGCAGTTTGGCCATACAGCTCACCGGGGAGCTGTTTTTT
cdr3_aa: CASSLAIQLTGELFF

v_call: TRBV7-3
d_call: TRBD2
clone_size: -
j_call: TRBJ2-2
cdr3_nt: TGTGCCAGCAGCCCCCTAGCGGGAGAGGCACCCGGGGAGCTGTTTTTT
cdr3_aa: CASSPLAGEAPGELFF